This T cell receptor beta chain was observed in a study of shared clonotypes between healthy human individuals. At the level of the study: Three CD4 naive, three CD4 memory, two CD8 naive and one CD8 memory plate were used per donor.

Study findings and constraints: Deeper or shallower sequencing was expected to change how clonotypes are shared among donors. Generation probability values for non-shared clonotypes were lower than those for clonotypes shared by all four donors.

Notes on this clone: Its antigen is unknown. This CDR3 is also generated by other DNA sequences in the sample.

Using immunoSEQ multiplex PCR, the repertoire was profiled, and TCRdb retains in-frame clones only, with some absent. The sample gives approximately 1,500,000 clones, over 95% of which show up once; about 1.2% is in the top ten. Memory CD4+ cells were the fraction left after CD45RA+ naive selection. This CDR3 contains 14 residues. Per germline, CDR1 SGHNT and CDR2 YYREEE (reference sequence). Trimming removed 0 bases at V and 0 bases at J, with 5 bases between. Sequencing used naive CD4+ T cells sorted from blood. The subset here: CD45RA+ positively selected. The TCR comes from a man aged 25 to 40 in good health. The chain links TRBV5-4 to TRBJ2-3; weak D call: TRBD1 (5 bases). The CDR3 bases are TGTGCCAGCAGCTTGGGGGGCAGCACAGATACGCAGTATTTT. This codes for CASSLGGSTDTQYF. Using reference TRBV5-4 and TRBJ2-3 for the parts outside the CDR3, the full variable domain is ETGVTQSPTHLIKTRGQQVTLRCSSQSGHNTVSWYQQALGQGPQFIFQYYREEENGRGNFPPRFSGLQFPNYSSELNVNALELDDSALYLCASSLGGSTDTQYFGPGTRLTVL.